This T cell receptor beta chain was recorded in a study of shared clonotypes between healthy human individuals. Replicate PCRs run on sorted subsets employed 150 to 250 ng DNA, 30,000 to 35,000 T cell genomes. Sequencing used immunoSEQ multiplex PCR; TCRdb keeps in-frame clones, though not all of them. Here the sample spans under 2.5 million clones, less than 95% being singletons. Germline V gene data show CDR1 as GTSNPN and CDR2 as SVGIG (reference sequence). The CDR3 covers 16 residues. V gave up 5 bases and J gave up 6 bases; unmatched junction bases: 16. The chain uses TRBV30 and TRBJ2-7; 10 positions match TRBD2. The origin of this receptor is a young man in good health. Some clones in this sample may be carry-over from other donors' samples. Source material: naive CD4+ T cells from PBMCs. Regarding subset: CD45RA+ positively selected. The CDR3 is CAWGPSGRAWGGEQYF. Here the CDR3 DNA reads TGTGCCTGGGGCCCCAGCGGGAGGGCCTGGGGGGGCGAGCAGTACTTC.